What follows describes a single TCR beta chain. Its antigen is unidentified. This CDR3 is built from 14 residues. Germline V gives CDR1 ENHRY, CDR2 SYGVKD. Trimming cost V 2 bases and J 4 bases, with 11 bases left between them. MiXCR, applied by TCRdb to the multiplex PCR reads, yields one record per CDR3 protein. This table has more than 100,000 distinct CDR3 sequences, 20% to 25% appearing once. Samples came from axillary lymph nodes draining the breast cancer. This sample was taken from a study of breast tumors, draining lymph nodes, adjacent tissues. Study-wide results and limits: The data were judged consistent with most tumor T cells coming from lymph node and expanding in tumor.

Sequenced sample: axillary lymph node tissue. The chain joins TRBV10-3 to TRBJ2-5; unclear D gene. The TCR comes from a female donor with breast cancer. Some clones in this sample may be carry-over from other donors' samples. The chain's CDR3 is CAISEAERGETQYF. DNA of the CDR3: TGTGCCATCAGTGAGGCGGAGCGAGGAGAGACCCAGTACTTC.